The present T cell receptor (beta chain) was sequenced within a study of blood T cell repertoires in COVID-19. In the study overall: Researchers got acute and convalescent COVID-19 samples from the United States, Italy and Spain.

The method was immunoSEQ multiplex PCR; TCRdb's version includes in-frame clones alone and lacks a portion of them. The sample carries roughly 130,000 clones, 87% recorded once. This CDR3 comprises 14 residues. This clone was seen a handful of times. The source material was peripheral blood. This clonotype originated in an older woman with acute or convalescent COVID-19. V usage is TRBV21-1 and J usage is TRBJ2-5; TRBD2, the table's D call, was not compared with the DNA. TRBV21-1 is a known pseudogene. CDR3 region: CASSRAGEGETQYF. For the CDR3, the DNA is TGTGCCAGCAGCAGAGCGGGAGAGGGAGAGACCCAGTACTTC.